This T cell receptor (beta chain) was recovered during a study of Graves' ophthalmopathy and Graves' hyperthyroidism. Study observations and caveats: As the model predicted ophthalmopathy progression, it achieved a sensitivity of 70% to 71% and a specificity of around 72%.

Many counts were recorded for this clonotype. No antigen is known for it. The study amplified TCR beta CDR3 regions using RNA transcripts. First-round RT-PCR with HTBI primers preceded a second-round multiplex PCR. TCRdb called the multiplex PCR reads again in MiXCR, with one record for every CDR3 protein. The data contain approximately 330,000 distinct CDR3 sequences, 17% of them seen just once; the ten biggest clones take up approximately 13%. This CDR3 has 13 amino acids. V was shortened by 7 bases and J by 5 bases, with 14 bases between the two germline ends. This receptor was identified in an adult man with Graves' ophthalmopathy. The rearrangement joins TRBV12-3 or TRBV12-4 to TRBJ2-5; D gene uncertain. The material sequenced was peripheral blood. The DNA for the CDR3 is TGTGCCAGCACCCCGACACAGTTTGAGACCCAGTACTTC. Translated, it gives CASTPTQFETQYF.